This TCR beta chain was recorded in a study of chemoradiotherapy in HPV16-positive cancers. About the research overall: Candidate HPV-specific clones and shared TCR motifs came from two HPV16-positive patients.

General study results and limits: During treatment, candidate HPV-specific clones and E7-related motifs expanded in tumor. The functional HPV-specific definition rests on just a couple of HPV16-positive patients.

Repertoires were sampled repeatedly during chemoradiotherapy. This clone was recorded once. Antigen unknown. Assay: immunoSEQ multiplex PCR; the TCRdb copy retains only in-frame clones and omits some. This sample carries about 2,000 clones, roughly 84% of them seen once, and the ten largest clones take less than 3.5%. Germline V gene data show CDR1 as MNHNY and CDR2 as SVGAGI (reference sequence). V was shortened by 6 bases and J by 0 bases, with 11 bases between the two germline ends. The CDR3 is 14 residues long. The clonotype originates from a human donor with HPV-associated anogenital cancer. Here the sequenced sample was tumor tissue, taken from a patient who underwent chemoradiotherapy. The chain is built from TRBV6-6 and TRBJ1-2, with a possible D match to TRBD1 (6 bases). In DNA, the CDR3 is TGTGCCAGCAGACGGACAGCAGCTAACTATGGCTACACCTTC. It translates to CASRRTAANYGYTF.